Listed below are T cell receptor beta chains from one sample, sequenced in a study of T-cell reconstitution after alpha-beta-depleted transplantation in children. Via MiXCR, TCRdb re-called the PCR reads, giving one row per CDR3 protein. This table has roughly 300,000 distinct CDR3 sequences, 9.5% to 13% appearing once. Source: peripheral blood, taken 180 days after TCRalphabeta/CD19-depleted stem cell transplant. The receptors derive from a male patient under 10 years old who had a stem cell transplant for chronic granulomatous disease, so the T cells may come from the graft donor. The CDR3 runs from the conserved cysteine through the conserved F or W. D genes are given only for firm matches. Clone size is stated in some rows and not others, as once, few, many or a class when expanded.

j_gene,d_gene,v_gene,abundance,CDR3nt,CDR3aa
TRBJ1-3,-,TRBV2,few,TGTGCCAGCAGTGACCCCTCCAGGGAGGGTGGAAACACCATATATTTT,CASSDPSREGGNTIYF
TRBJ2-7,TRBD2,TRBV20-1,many,TGCAGTGCTCCGACGGTACTAGCGGGAGAGCCCTACGAGCAGTACTTC,CSAPTVLAGEPYEQYF
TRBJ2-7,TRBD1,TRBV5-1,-,TGCGCCAGCAGCTTGGGACAGGGTCACTCCTACGAGCAGTACTTC,CASSLGQGHSYEQYF
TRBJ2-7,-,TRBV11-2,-,TGTGCCAGCAGCTTAGAGACAGGGAGGCACTACGAGCAGTACTTC,CASSLETGRHYEQYF
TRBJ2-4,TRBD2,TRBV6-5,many,TGTGCCAGCAGTTACTCGGCGAGAGTAGCGGGAGGGGGAGCCAAAAACATTCAGTACTTC,CASSYSARVAGGGAKNIQYF
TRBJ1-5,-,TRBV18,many,TGTGCCAGCCGCGACCGGGATGTAAATCAGCCCCAGCATTTT,CASRDRDVNQPQHF
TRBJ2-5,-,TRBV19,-,TGTGCCAGTAGTATCGCCCACAGCCGGGGAGGAGAGACCCAGTACTTC,CASSIAHSRGGETQYF
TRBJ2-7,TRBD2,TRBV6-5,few,TGTGCCAGCAGTTGGGGACTAGCGGGAGGTTCCAGCGAGCAGTACTTC,CASSWGLAGGSSEQYF
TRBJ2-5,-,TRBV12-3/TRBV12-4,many,TGTGCCAGCAGCCCAGACAGGAAGGAGACCCAGTACTTC,CASSPDRKETQYF
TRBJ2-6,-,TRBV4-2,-,TGTGCCAGCGGCTCCGGACACGTCTTACTCTCCTCCGGGGCCAACGTCCTGACTTTC,CASGSGHVLLSSGANVLTF
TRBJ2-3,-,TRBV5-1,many,TGCGCCAGCAGTTTGGACCGAAACACAGATACGCAGTATTTT,CASSLDRNTDTQYF
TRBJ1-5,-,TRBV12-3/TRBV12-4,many,TGTGCCAGCAGTTTTGACCGAAATAGCAATCAGCCCCAGCATTTT,CASSFDRNSNQPQHF
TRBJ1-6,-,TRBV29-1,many,TGCAGCGTTGGAGAGGTCAATTCACCCCTCCACTTT,CSVGEVNSPLHF
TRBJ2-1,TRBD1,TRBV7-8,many,TGTGCCAGCAGCGAAGACAGGGTAGGCGAGCAGTTCTTC,CASSEDRVGEQFF
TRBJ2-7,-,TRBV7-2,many,TGTGCCAGCAGCCGGGGGACTTCCTTCTCCTACGAGCAGTACTTC,CASSRGTSFSYEQYF
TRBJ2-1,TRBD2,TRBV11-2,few,TGTGCCAGCAGCTCCCAAGGGACTAGCGCTTTATACTCCTACAATGAGCAGTTCTTC,CASSSQGTSALYSYNEQFF
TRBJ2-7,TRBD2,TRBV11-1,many,TGTGCCTCCCGGGGGGACCCCTACGAGCAGTACTTC,CASRGDPYEQYF
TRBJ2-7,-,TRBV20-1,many,TGCAGCTCCCTCAGAAGGGAGAACGAGCAGTACTTC,CSSLRRENEQYF
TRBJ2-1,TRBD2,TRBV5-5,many,TGTGCCAGCAGCAAGACTAGCGGGGGTTACGATGAGCAGTTCTTC,CASSKTSGGYDEQFF
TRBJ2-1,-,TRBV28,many,TGTGCCAGCAAACTCCGTTTCCGGGCGGGGTCCTACAATGAGCAGTTCTTC,CASKLRFRAGSYNEQFF
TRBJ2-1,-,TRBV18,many,TGTGCCAGCTCACCCAGGGATCGGGAGCAGTTCTTC,CASSPRDREQFF
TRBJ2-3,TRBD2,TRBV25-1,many,TGTGCCAGCAGTGAAAGGCTAGCGGGGCGGGCAGATACGCAGTATTTT,CASSERLAGRADTQYF
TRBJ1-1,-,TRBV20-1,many,TGCAGTGCTAGAGATTGGGTCTCGGGCACTGAAGCTTTCTTT,CSARDWVSGTEAFF
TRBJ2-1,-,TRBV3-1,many,TGTGCCAGCAGCCAACTAGCTGTCAATGAGCAGTTCTTC,CASSQLAVNEQFF
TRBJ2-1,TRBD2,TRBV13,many,TGTGCCAGCAGCTTGGGGCGGGAGGGCCTTCGGGAGCAGTTCTTC,CASSLGREGLREQFF